Listed below are T cell receptor beta chains from one sample, sequenced in a study of sequential checkpoint blockade in melanoma. Only in-frame clones appear in the TCRdb table, and some are missing; sequencing was by immunoSEQ multiplex PCR. The sample contains about 18,000 clones, roughly 28% of which appear only once. The material sequenced was tumor tissue (inferred from file names), taken from a patient given nivolumab and ipilimumab in sequence. The receptors were gathered from a human donor with melanoma. CDR3s leave out the opening cysteine and the closing phenylalanine or tryptophan. A clone size is listed for some rows: how often the clone was seen (once, few, many), or a class if it is expanded.

abundance: few
v_gene: TRBV28
j_gene: TRBJ2-7
CDR3aa: ASSPRLAGPLSSYEQY

abundance: NA
v_gene: TRBV25-1
j_gene: TRBJ1-6
CDR3aa: ASSLGGRSPLH

abundance: NA
v_gene: TRBV30
j_gene: TRBJ2-1
CDR3aa: AWRGPTSGRFRHEQF

abundance: few
v_gene: TRBV9
j_gene: TRBJ2-2
CDR3aa: ASSIGGGINTGELF

abundance: NA
v_gene: TRBV5-1
j_gene: TRBJ2-7
CDR3aa: ASSWTLAGEGYEQY

abundance: many
v_gene: TRBV11-3
j_gene: TRBJ1-4
CDR3aa: ASSLGTGTGIRIEKLF

abundance: NA
v_gene: TRBV28
j_gene: TRBJ1-4
CDR3aa: ASSFLGGVVTNEKLF

abundance: NA
v_gene: TRBV19
j_gene: TRBJ2-6
CDR3aa: ASRDYSGANVLT

abundance: few
v_gene: TRBV9
j_gene: TRBJ2-2
CDR3aa: ASSPLAGETGELF

abundance: NA
v_gene: TRBV25-1
j_gene: TRBJ2-2
CDR3aa: ASSEYPSGSRTGELF

abundance: few
v_gene: TRBV9
j_gene: TRBJ2-6
CDR3aa: ASSVAAGIVSGANVLT

abundance: few
v_gene: TRBV6-1
j_gene: TRBJ2-1
CDR3aa: ASSEAGNEQF

abundance: NA
v_gene: TRBV9
j_gene: TRBJ2-1
CDR3aa: ASSGTGSYNEQF

abundance: NA
v_gene: TRBV11-3
j_gene: TRBJ1-3
CDR3aa: ASSLGIPSSGNTIY

abundance: medium-sized
v_gene: TRBV28
j_gene: TRBJ2-7
CDR3aa: ASRTADFYEQY

abundance: NA
v_gene: TRBV28
j_gene: TRBJ1-2
CDR3aa: ASSLRGMDYGYT

abundance: NA
v_gene: TRBV18
j_gene: TRBJ2-1
CDR3aa: ASSHRDRGIWEQF

abundance: NA
v_gene: TRBV6-8
j_gene: TRBJ1-1
CDR3aa: ASSYGRMSSTEAF

abundance: few
v_gene: TRBV15
j_gene: TRBJ1-2
CDR3aa: ATSRAGTGANYGYT

abundance: NA
v_gene: TRBV7-6
j_gene: TRBJ2-7
CDR3aa: ASKKQHGAYEQY

abundance: NA
v_gene: TRBV15
j_gene: TRBJ2-1
CDR3aa: ATSTAPPKGEQF